Sequencing of this TCR beta chain was carried out in a study of cytomegalovirus exposure and HLA in healthy donors. General study findings and limits: Reportedly, HLA-A and HLA-B alleles of most subjects were accurately predicted from TCR beta.

The CDR3 length is 15 residues. Per germline, CDR1 KGHSH and CDR2 LQKENI. The V end was cut by 0 bases, the J end by 4 bases, with 12 bases between. Concerning this clone: As yet, its antigen is unknown.

The PCR used 60 Vbeta and 13 Jbeta primers. Assay: immunoSEQ multiplex PCR; the TCRdb copy retains only in-frame clones and omits some. The sample carries 30,000 to 40,000 clones, roughly three quarters recorded once. J is TRBJ1-1 and V is TRBV18; possible D gene TRBD1, 5 bases. This TCR was sampled from a man aged 25 to 40 in good health and CMV-seronegative. Sequencing used PBMCs. CDR3 sequence: CASSPPSQGTTEAFF. The CDR3 DNA follows: TGTGCCAGCTCACCACCCTCGCAGGGAACCACTGAAGCTTTCTTT.